Below are 18 T cell receptor beta chains sequenced from a single sample in a study of CD4 T cell repertoires in COVID-19. Their specific antigens are unknown. The method was immunoSEQ multiplex PCR; TCRdb's version includes in-frame clones alone and lacks a portion of them. Of just under 500 clones in the sample, 15% to 20% were seen once. Sequenced material: memory CD4+ T cells, cultured in vitro, taken after recovery from COVID-19. The receptors were sampled from a human donor who had COVID-19.

This clone is judged medium-sized. At the DNA level, this CDR3 is encoded by other sequences in the same sample as well. This chain joins TRBV6-5 and TRBJ1-2; the D is unclear. Germline values: CDR1 MNHEY, CDR2 SVGAGI. The CDR3 spans 12 residues. Between the trimmed V and J ends, which lost 3 bases and 5 bases, there was a span of 7 bases. CDR3 protein: CASSYGRYGYTF. DNA of the CDR3: TGTGCCAGCAGTTATGGGCGGTATGGCTACACCTTC.

This clone is judged large. DNA of the CDR3: TGTGCCAGCAGCTTTAGACAGGGGGCGCGAGATGAGCAGTTCTTC. Protein: CASSFRQGARDEQFF. The chain uses TRBV7-2 and TRBJ2-1; 10 nucleotides agree with TRBD1. Trimming cost V 3 bases and J 8 bases; bases outside gene matches: 7. Germline values: CDR1 SGHTA, CDR2 FQGNSA. CDR3 size: 15 residues.

The genes are TRBV7-6 and TRBJ1-5; D not resolved. From germline, CDR1 is SGHVS and CDR2 FNYEAQ. V was shortened by 1 base and J by 7 bases, with 8 bases between the two germline ends. The CDR3 totals 13 residues. The CDR3 DNA follows: TGTGCCAGCAGCTTAGGTGTGGGGCAGCCCCAGCATTTT. Its translation: CASSLGVGQPQHF.

This clone is medium-sized (0.01 to 0.1%) within its sample. The chain is built from TRBV5-1 and TRBJ1-1, with D tentatively TRBD1 (5 bases). Trimming stripped 4 bases from V and 4 bases from J, with 17 bases between. The CDR3 extends over 15 amino acids. Per the germline V gene, CDR1 is SGHRS and CDR2 is YFSETQ. The CDR3: CASSVGQGSGTEAFF. CDR3 sequence (DNA): TGCGCCAGCAGCGTGGGTCAGGGTTCGGGCACTGAAGCTTTCTTT.

This clone is large (0.1 to 1%) within its sample. The chain joins TRBV10-1 to TRBJ2-7, with TRBD2 matching 7 bases. V dropped 3 bases and J dropped 2; count of bases not matched to a gene: 7. The CDR3 runs to 15 residues. Germline-derived CDR1 and CDR2 are WNHNN and SYGVQD (reference sequence). This CDR3 is CASSDGGSGAYEQYF. CDR3 nucleotide sequence: TGCGCCAGCAGTGACGGGGGGTCGGGGGCCTACGAGCAGTACTTC.

In its sample, this clone ranks as large. The chain couples TRBV9 to TRBJ2-7; D is unresolved. Germline V lookup: CDR1 SGDLS, CDR2 YYNGEE. The CDR3 is 11 residues long. The germline V and J ends were trimmed by 4 bases and 2 bases, with 4 bases remaining between them. The CDR3 DNA sequence: TGTGCCAGCAGCTCAACCTACGAGCAGTACTTC. Encoded protein: CASSSTYEQYF.

This clone turned up a few times. The chain recombines TRBV6-5 with TRBJ2-6; D is possibly TRBD2 (5 bases). From germline, CDR1 is MNHEY and CDR2 SVGAGI. V lost 8 bases to trimming and J lost 0 bases, with 8 bases between them. The CDR3 is 14 residues long. This chain's CDR3 is CASWRISGANVLTF. CDR3 sequence (DNA): TGTGCCAGCTGGAGGATCTCTGGGGCCAACGTCCTGACTTTC.

This clone is large in the sample. This chain links TRBV25-1 with TRBJ2-5; tentative D call: TRBD1 (5 bases). The V gene's germline CDR1 is MGHDK and CDR2 SYGVNS. The CDR3 length is 14 residues. Trimming removed 2 bases at V and 4 bases at J, with 11 bases between. In DNA, the CDR3 is TGTGCCAGCAGTGAACATAAGCAGGGAGAGACCCAGTACTTC. It is translated as CASSEHKQGETQYF.

This clone is categorized as large (0.1 to 1%). V gene TRBV30 combines with J gene TRBJ2-3; 7 positions match TRBD2. CDR1 is GTSNPN and CDR2 is SVGIG in the germline V gene (reference sequence). The length of the CDR3 is 15 residues. V lost 1 base, J lost 0 bases, and 4 bases stayed unmatched. This CDR3 reads CAWSERRESTDTQYF. The DNA for the CDR3 is TGTGCCTGGAGTGAGCGGCGGGAGAGCACAGATACGCAGTATTTT.

The J gene is TRBJ2-1, the V gene TRBV29-1; D is tentatively TRBD1 or TRBD2 (5 bases each). Trimming took 3 bases from V and 15 from J, leaving 18 bases between them. Germline assignment: CDR1 SQVTM and CDR2 ANQGSEA. CDR3 length: 12 amino acids. The CDR3 spells CSVEIVGGTGFF. CDR3 coding DNA: TGCAGCGTTGAGATCGTGGGTGGGACGGGGTTCTTC.

This clone is medium-sized within its sample. This rearrangement joins TRBV10-3 to TRBJ2-1; 8 bases line up with TRBD1. Per the germline V gene, CDR1 is ENHRY and CDR2 is SYGVKD. Unmatched junction bases numbered 9, after V lost 6 bases and J lost 5 bases. CDR3 length equals 15 residues. CDR3 DNA: TGTGCCATCAGGCCACAGGGACAGGTTAACAATGAGCAGTTCTTC. It specifies CAIRPQGQVNNEQFF.

This sequence joins TRBV28 and TRBJ2-3; 8 nucleotides line up with TRBD1. The CDR3 spans 16 residues. Trimming removed 9 bases from V and 2 bases from J; junction bases left unmatched: 13. Germline CDR1 MDHEN, CDR2 SYDVKM. CDR3 in amino acids: CASPPARDRITDTQYF. The DNA for the CDR3 is TGTGCCAGTCCTCCCGCCCGGGACAGGATCACAGATACGCAGTATTTT.

This clone has just a few counts. The chain employs TRBV7-3 and TRBJ2-1, with D unresolved. The germline gives CDR1 SGHTA, CDR2 FQGTGA. Trimming took 2 bases from V and 0 from J, leaving 8 bases between them. The CDR3 consists of 15 residues. The CDR3, as DNA: TGTGCCAGCAGCTTATCCCGGAGCTCCTACAATGAGCAGTTCTTC. Translation gives CASSLSRSSYNEQFF.

This clone appeared a few times. This chain connects TRBV11-3 to TRBJ2-1; a weak D match, TRBD2 (6 bases). V was trimmed by 3 bases and J by 4 bases, leaving 10 bases between them. CDR1 SGHNT and CDR2 YENEEA come from the germline V gene. The CDR3 spans 14 residues. The CDR3 region is CASSLAGRYNEQFF. The DNA for the CDR3 is TGTGCCAGCAGCTTGGCAGGGAGGTACAATGAGCAGTTCTTC.

By its share, this clone is medium-sized. The chain combines TRBV6-1 with TRBJ1-5, with no clear D. The CDR3 runs 15 residues. Germline-derived CDR1 and CDR2 are MNHNS and SASEGT. V was pared by 6 bases and J by 0 bases, with 12 bases between. The CDR3 spells CASRPGEVSNQPQHF. The CDR3 nucleotides are TGTGCCAGCAGACCCGGGGAGGTTAGCAATCAGCCCCAGCATTTT.

CDR3 amino acids: CASSLTLAQAFF. The CDR3 DNA reads as TGTGCCAGCAGTTTGACACTAGCCCAAGCTTTCTTT. This chain uses TRBV12-3 or TRBV12-4 with TRBJ1-1, with D unresolved. The CDR3 contains 12 residues. V shed 3 bases and J shed 9 bases, with 11 bases lying between them.

This clone rates as large (0.1 to 1%). The V gene is TRBV27, the J gene TRBJ1-2; 7 bases are shared with TRBD1. Germline loops: CDR1 MNHEY, CDR2 SMNVEV (reference sequence). The CDR3 totals 15 residues. The V gene end was trimmed by 6 bases and the J gene end by 8 bases; junction bases not matched to a gene: 15. CDR3: CASRINGQVRGGYTF. The CDR3 nucleotides read TGTGCCAGCAGAATTAACGGACAGGTACGGGGAGGCTACACCTTC.

The chain uses TRBV6-1 and TRBJ2-1; D is uncertain. Germline assignment: CDR1 MNHNS and CDR2 SASEGT. CDR3 length: 13 residues. Trimming stripped 1 base from V and 2 bases from J, with 3 bases between. The CDR3: CASSEDTYNEQFF. In nucleotides, the CDR3 is TGTGCCAGCAGTGAAGACACCTACAATGAGCAGTTCTTC.